This TCR beta chain was observed in a study of T cell responses to AZD1222 COVID-19 vaccine. As for this clone: Its antigen remains unidentified.

V gave up 7 bases and J gave up 7 bases, with 19 bases separating them. Germline V CDR1 and CDR2: LNHDA, SQIVND (reference sequence). This CDR3 is 14 amino acids long. The study, taken as a whole, reports: Just 5 to 7 people given AZD1222 tested seropositive at baseline.

The assay was immunoSEQ multiplex PCR, and TCRdb's table has in-frame clones only and misses some. The profile shows 150,000 or so clones, about 91% of them singletons. The sample consisted of peripheral blood, taken 28 days after the second AZD1222 dose. This clonotype originated in an adult who received the AZD1222 COVID-19 vaccine. This chain connects TRBV19 to TRBJ1-1; D is unresolved. The CDR3 loop is CASKYTSEGSEAFF. The CDR3 DNA is TGTGCCAGTAAATATACTTCCGAGGGCAGTGAAGCTTTCTTT.